This T cell receptor (beta chain) was sequenced for a study of shared clonotypes between healthy human individuals. Study-level points and caveats: The genetic and exposure-history diversity represented was limited by few donors. Sampling included only blood; tissue repertoires likely differ.

Looked up from germline, CDR1 is MNHEY and CDR2 is SVGAGI. This CDR3 has 11 amino acids. Notes on this clone: Its antigen remains unidentified. The junction differs from germline at one of its ends, possibly a read error.

Unsorted PBMC contributed roughly 300 ng DNA, about 30,000 T cell genomes, to each replicate PCR. Per the original data handling: For the immunoSEQ data, sequences were junction-only without quality scores, so filtering differed. The method was immunoSEQ multiplex PCR; TCRdb's version includes in-frame clones alone and lacks a portion of them. From that table come the V and J calls and clone size; the DNA was used to work out D and trimming. The table shows 470,000 or so clones, with around 80% occurring only once. V and J are TRBV6-5 and TRBJ2-7; D might be TRBD2 (5 bases). The TCR was taken from a woman in her 40s in good health. Some clones in this sample may be carry-over from other donors' samples. Material: PBMCs. For the CDR3, the DNA is TGTGCCGGCAGTTACCAGCGGATGCAGTACTTC. It codes for CAGSYQRMQYF.